Sequencing of this T cell receptor beta chain was carried out in a study of cytomegalovirus exposure and HLA in healthy donors. V lost 8 bases to trimming and J lost 8 bases, with 15 bases between them. CDR3 length: 12 residues. Looked up from germline, CDR1 is MNHNY and CDR2 is SVGAGI (reference sequence). The table came from immunoSEQ multiplex PCR; TCRdb's copy has only in-frame clones and leaves some out. This table holds about 180,000 clones, roughly 85% found once. The donors were part of the validation cohort, which consisted of more than 90 subjects and was separate from the first cohort of 666 subjects. Broader study findings: Most TCR sequences were uncommon, yet certain public TCRs appeared in many donors.

About this clone itself: Its antigen is still unknown.

The chain couples TRBV6-6 to TRBJ1-2; D gene unclear. This clonotype was sampled from a man aged 18 to 30 in good health and CMV-seropositive. Sequenced material: PBMCs. The CDR3 sequence is CASQSEDSGYTF. The CDR3 nucleotides are TGTGCCAGCCAAAGCGAGGATTCAGGCTACACCTTC.